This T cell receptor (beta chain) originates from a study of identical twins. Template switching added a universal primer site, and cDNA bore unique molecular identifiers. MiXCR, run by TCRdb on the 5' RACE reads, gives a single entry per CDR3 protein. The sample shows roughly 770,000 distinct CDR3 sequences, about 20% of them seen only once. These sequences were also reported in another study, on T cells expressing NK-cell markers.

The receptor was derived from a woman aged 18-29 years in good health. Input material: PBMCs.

The CDR3 sequence: CASSFWAGGPADTQYF. For the CDR3, the DNA is TGTGCCAGCAGTTTTTGGGCGGGGGGGCCCGCAGATACGCAGTATTTT. This rearrangement joins TRBV12-3 or TRBV12-4 to TRBJ2-3, with 9 bases lining up with TRBD2. The CDR3 loop spans 16 amino acids. V lost 3 bases to trimming and J lost 4 bases; unmatched junction nucleotides: 8.